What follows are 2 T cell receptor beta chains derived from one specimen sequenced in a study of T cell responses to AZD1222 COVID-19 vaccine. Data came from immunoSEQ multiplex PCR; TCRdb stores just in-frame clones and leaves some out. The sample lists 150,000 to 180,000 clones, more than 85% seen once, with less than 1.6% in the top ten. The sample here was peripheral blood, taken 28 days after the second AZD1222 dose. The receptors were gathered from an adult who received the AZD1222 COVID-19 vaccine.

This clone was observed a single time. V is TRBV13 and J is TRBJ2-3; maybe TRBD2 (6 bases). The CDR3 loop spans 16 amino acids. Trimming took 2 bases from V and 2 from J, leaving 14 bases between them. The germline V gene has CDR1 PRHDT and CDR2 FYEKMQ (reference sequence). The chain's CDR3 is CASSLKGSGTTDTQYF. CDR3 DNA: TGTGCCAGCAGCTTAAAAGGTAGCGGAACCACAGATACGCAGTATTTT.

The CDR3 bases are TGTGCCAGCAGTGAAAACTCCTACGGGCGGGAGCAGTACTTC. Amino acids: CASSENSYGREQYF. This chain connects TRBV6-1 to TRBJ2-7; D is ambiguous. This CDR3 has 14 amino acids. V dropped 2 bases and J dropped 7 bases, with 15 bases sitting between them. In germline, CDR1 is MNHNS, CDR2 SASEGT.